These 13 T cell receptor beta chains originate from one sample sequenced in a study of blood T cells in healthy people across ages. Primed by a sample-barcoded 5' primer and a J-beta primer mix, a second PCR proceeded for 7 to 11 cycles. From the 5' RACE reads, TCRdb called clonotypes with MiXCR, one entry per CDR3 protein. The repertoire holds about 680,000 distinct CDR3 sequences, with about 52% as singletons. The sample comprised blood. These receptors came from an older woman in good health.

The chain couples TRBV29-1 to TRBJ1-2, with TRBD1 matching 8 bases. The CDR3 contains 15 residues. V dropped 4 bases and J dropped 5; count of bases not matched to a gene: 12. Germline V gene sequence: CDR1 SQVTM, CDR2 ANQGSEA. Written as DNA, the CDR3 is TGCAGCGTTGTTTTGGGGACAGGCCAACCGTATGGCTACACCTTC. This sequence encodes CSVVLGTGQPYGYTF.

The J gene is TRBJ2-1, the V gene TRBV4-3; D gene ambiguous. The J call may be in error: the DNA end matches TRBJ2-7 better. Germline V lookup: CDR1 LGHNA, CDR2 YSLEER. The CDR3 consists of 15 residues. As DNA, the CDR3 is TGCGCCAGCAGCCTAGGGCAGATAAACTACAATGAGCAGTACTTC. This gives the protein CASSLGQINYNEQYF.

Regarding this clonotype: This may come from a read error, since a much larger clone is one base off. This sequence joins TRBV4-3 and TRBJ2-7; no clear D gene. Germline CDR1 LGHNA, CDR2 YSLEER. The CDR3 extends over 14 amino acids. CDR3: CASSQNSGSYEQCF. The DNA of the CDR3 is TGCGCCAGCAGCCAAAATAGTGGCTCCTACGAGCAGTGCTTC.

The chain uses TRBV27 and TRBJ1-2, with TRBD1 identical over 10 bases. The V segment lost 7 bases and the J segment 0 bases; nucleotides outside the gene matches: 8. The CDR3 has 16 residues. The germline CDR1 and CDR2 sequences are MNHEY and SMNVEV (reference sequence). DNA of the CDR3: TGTGCCAGCAAGCCGGGACAGGGGCGAACTAACTATGGCTACACCTTC. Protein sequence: CASKPGQGRTNYGYTF.

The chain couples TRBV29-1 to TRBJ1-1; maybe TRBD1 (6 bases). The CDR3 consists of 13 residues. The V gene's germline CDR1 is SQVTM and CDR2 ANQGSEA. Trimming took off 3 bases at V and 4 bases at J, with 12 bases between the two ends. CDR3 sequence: CSVDEGGGTEAFF. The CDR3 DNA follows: TGCAGCGTTGATGAGGGGGGTGGCACTGAAGCTTTCTTT.

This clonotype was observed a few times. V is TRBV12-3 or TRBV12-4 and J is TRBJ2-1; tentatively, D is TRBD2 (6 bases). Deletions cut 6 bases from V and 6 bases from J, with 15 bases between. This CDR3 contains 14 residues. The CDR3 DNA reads TGTGCCAGCAGCCGGCGACTAGATCCCAATGAGCAGTTCTTC. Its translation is CASSRRLDPNEQFF.

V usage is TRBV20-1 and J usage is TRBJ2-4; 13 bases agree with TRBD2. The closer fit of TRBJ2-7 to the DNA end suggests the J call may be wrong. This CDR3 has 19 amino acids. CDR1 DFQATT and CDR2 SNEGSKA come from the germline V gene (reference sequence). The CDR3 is CSARGPLGTSGTHSYEQYF. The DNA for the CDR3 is TGCAGTGCTAGAGGCCCCCTGGGGACTAGCGGGACCCACTCCTACGAGCAGTACTTC.

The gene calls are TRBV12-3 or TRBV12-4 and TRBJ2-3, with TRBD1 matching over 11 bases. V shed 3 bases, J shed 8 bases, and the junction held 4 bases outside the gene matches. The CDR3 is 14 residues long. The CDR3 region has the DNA TGTGCCAGCAGTTTCCGGGACAGGGGGGCTACGCAGTATTTT. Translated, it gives CASSFRDRGATQYF.

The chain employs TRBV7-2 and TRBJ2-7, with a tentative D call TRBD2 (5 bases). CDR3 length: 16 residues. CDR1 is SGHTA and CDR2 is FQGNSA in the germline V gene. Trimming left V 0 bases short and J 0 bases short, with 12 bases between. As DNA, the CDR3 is TGTGCCAGCAGCTTAGCTGGGCGGGCGCACTCCTACGAGCAGTACTTC. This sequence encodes CASSLAGRAHSYEQYF.

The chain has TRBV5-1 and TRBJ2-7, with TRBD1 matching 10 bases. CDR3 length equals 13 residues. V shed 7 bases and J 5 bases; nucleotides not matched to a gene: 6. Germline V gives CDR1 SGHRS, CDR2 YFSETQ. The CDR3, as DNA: TGCGCCAGCCAAAAGGACAGGGGGAACGAGCAGTACTTC. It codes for CASQKDRGNEQYF.

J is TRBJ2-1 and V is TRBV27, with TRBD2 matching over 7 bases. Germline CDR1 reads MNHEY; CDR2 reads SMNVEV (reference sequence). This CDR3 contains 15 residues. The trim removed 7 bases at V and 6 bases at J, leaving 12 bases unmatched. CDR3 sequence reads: CASNPRTSNANEQFF. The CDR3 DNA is TGTGCCAGCAATCCTCGGACTAGTAACGCCAATGAGCAGTTCTTC.

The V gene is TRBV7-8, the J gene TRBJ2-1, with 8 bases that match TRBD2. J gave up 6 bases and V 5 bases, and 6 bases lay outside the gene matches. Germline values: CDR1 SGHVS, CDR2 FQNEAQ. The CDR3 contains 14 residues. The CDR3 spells CASSPSGLSNEQFF. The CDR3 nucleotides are TGTGCCAGCAGCCCTAGCGGGCTATCCAATGAGCAGTTCTTC.

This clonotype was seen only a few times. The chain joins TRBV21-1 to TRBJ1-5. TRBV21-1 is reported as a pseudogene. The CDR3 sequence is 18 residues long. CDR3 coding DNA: TGTGCCAGCAGCAAAGTCGGGACAGACTGCTATAGCAATCAGCCCCAGCATTTT. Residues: CASSKVGTDCYSNQPQHF.